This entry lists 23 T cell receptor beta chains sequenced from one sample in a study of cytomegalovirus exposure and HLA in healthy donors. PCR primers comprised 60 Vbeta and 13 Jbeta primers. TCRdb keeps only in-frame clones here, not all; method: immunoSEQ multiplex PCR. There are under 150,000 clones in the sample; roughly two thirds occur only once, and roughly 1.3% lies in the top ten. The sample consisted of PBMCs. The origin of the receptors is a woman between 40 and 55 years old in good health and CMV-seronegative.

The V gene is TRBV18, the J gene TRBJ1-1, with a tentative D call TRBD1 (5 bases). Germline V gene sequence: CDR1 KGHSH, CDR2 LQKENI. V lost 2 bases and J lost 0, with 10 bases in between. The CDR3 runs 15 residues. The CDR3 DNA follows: TGTGCCAGCTCACCAGGGGCGGGGGTGAACACTGAAGCTTTCTTT. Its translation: CASSPGAGVNTEAFF.

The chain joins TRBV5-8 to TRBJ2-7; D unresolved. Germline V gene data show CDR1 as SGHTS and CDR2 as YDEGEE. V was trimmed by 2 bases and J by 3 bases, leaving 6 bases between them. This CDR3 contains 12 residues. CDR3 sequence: CASSFDHYEQYV. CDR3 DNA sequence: TGTGCCAGCAGCTTCGACCACTACGAGCAGTACGTC.

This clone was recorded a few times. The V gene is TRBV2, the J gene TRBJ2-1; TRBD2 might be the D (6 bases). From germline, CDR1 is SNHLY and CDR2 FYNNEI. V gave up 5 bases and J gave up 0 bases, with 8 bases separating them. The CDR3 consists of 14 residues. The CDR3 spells CASSPGSSYNEQFF. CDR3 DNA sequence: TGTGCCAGCAGTCCCGGGAGCTCCTACAATGAGCAGTTCTTC.

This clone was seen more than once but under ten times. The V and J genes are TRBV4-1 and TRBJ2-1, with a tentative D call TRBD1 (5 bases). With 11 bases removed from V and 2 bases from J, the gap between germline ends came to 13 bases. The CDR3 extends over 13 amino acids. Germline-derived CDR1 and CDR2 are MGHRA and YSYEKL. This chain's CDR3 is CASRRDAYNEQFF. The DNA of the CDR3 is TGCGCCTCCCGCAGGGATGCCTACAATGAGCAGTTCTTC.

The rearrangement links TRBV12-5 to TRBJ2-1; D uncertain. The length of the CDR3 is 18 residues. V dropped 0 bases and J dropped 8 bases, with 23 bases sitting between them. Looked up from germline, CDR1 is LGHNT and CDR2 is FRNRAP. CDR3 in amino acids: CASGLVVGLPALGDEQFF. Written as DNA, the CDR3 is TGTGCTAGTGGTTTGGTGGTGGGCCTCCCCGCCTTAGGCGATGAGCAGTTCTTC.

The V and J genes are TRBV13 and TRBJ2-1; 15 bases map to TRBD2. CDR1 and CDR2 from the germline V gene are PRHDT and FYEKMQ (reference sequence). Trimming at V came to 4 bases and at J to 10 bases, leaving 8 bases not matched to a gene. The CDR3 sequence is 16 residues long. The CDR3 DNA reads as TGTGCCAGCAGCTCCCGGACTAGCGGGGGGGACCTAGAGCAGTTCTTC. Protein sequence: CASSSRTSGGDLEQFF. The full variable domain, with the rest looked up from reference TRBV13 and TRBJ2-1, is AAGVIQSPRHLIKEKRETATLKCYPIPRHDTVYWYQQGPGQDPQFLISFYEKMQSDKGSIPDRFSAQQFSDYHSELNMSSLELGDSALYFCASSSRTSGGDLEQFFGPGTRLTVL.

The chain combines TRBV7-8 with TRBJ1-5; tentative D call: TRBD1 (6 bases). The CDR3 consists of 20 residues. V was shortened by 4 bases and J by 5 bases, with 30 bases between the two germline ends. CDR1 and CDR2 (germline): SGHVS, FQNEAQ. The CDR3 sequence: CASSSLPPQRGQRLYQPQHF. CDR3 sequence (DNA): TGTGCCAGCAGCTCACTCCCGCCCCAGAGAGGACAGCGGCTTTATCAGCCCCAGCATTTT.

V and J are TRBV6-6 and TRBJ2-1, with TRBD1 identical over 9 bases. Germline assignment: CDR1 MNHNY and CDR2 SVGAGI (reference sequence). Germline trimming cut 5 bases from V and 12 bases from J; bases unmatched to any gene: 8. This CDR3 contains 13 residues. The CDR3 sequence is CASSTGTGYLQFF. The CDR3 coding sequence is TGTGCCAGCAGTACCGGGACAGGGTACTTGCAGTTCTTC.

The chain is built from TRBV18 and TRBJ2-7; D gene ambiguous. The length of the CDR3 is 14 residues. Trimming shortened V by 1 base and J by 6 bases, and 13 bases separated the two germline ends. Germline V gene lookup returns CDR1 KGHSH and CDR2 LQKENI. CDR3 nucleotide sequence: TGTGCCAGCTCACCACTTAGCAATCAAGGCGAGCAGTACTTC. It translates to CASSPLSNQGEQYF.

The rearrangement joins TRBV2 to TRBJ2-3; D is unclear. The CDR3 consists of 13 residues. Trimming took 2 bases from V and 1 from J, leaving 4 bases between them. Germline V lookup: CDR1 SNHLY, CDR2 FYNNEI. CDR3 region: CASSELGTDTQYF. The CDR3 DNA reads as TGTGCCAGCAGTGAACTTGGCACAGATACGCAGTATTTT. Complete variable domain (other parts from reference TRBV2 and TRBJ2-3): EPEVTQTPSHQVTQMGQEVILRCVPISNHLYFYWYRQILGQKVEFLVSFYNNEISEKSEIFDDQFSVERPDGSNFTLKIRSTKLEDSAMYFCASSELGTDTQYFGPGTRLTVL.

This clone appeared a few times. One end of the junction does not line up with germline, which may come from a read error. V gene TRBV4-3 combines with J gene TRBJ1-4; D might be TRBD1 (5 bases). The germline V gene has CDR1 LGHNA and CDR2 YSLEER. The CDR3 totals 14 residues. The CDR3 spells CASSQDSGAGNQLF. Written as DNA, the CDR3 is TGCGCCAGCAGCCAAGATAGTGGGGCGGGGAATCAATTGTTT.

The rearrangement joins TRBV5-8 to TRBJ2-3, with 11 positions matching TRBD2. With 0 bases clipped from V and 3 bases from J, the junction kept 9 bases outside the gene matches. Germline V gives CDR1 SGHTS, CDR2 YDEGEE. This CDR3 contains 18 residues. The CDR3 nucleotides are TGTGCCAGCAGCTTGGTTACTAGCGGGGGCTCCCGGACAGATACGCAGTATTTT. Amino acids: CASSLVTSGGSRTDTQYF.

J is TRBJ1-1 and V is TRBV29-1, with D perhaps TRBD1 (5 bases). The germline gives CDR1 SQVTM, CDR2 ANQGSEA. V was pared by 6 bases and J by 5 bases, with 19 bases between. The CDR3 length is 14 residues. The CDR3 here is CSVQRGRAGTEAFF. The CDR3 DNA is TGCAGCGTGCAAAGAGGCAGGGCGGGAACTGAAGCTTTCTTT.

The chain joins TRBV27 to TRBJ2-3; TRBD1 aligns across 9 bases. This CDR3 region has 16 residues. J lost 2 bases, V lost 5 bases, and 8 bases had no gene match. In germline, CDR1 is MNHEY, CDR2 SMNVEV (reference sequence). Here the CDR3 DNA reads TGTGCCAGCAGTCCGTTCGGACAGGGGATCACAGATACGCAGTATTTT. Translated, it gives CASSPFGQGITDTQYF.

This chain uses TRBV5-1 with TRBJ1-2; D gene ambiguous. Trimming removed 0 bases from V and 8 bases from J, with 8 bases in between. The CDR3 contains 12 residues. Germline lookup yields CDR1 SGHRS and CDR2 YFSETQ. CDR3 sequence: CASSLALGGYTF. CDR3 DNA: TGCGCCAGCAGCTTGGCACTAGGAGGCTACACCTTC.

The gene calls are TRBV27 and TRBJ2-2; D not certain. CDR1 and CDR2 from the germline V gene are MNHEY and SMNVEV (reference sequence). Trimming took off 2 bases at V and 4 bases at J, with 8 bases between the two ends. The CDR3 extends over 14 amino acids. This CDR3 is CASSLDDFTGELFF. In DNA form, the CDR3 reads TGTGCCAGCAGTTTAGATGACTTCACCGGGGAGCTGTTTTTT.

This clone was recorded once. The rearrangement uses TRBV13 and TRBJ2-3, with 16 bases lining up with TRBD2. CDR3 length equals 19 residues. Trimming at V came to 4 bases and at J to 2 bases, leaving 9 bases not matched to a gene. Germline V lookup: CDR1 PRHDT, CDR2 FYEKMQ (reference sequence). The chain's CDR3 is CASSSGTSGGAHHTDTQYF. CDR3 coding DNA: TGTGCCAGCAGCTCGGGGACTAGCGGGGGGGCGCACCACACAGATACGCAGTATTTT.

The CDR3 DNA sequence: TGTGCCAGCTCACCAATGAGGGTAGACAACACTGAAGCTTTCTTT. Translated: CASSPMRVDNTEAFF. The rearrangement joins TRBV18 to TRBJ1-1, with unresolved D. CDR1 and CDR2 from the germline V gene are KGHSH and LQKENI. V was cut by 2 bases and J by 2 bases, with 12 bases left in between. The CDR3 length is 15 residues. Drawing the rest from reference TRBV18 and TRBJ1-1, the complete variable domain is NAGVMQNPRHLVRRRGQEARLRCSPMKGHSHVYWYRQLPEEGLKFMVYLQKENIIDESGMPKERFSAEFPKEGPSILRIQQVVRGDSAAYFCASSPMRVDNTEAFFGQGTRLTVV.

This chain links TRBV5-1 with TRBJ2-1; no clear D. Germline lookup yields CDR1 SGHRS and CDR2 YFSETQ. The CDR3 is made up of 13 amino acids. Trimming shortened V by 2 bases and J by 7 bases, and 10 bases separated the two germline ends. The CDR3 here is CASSFGSENEQFF. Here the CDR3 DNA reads TGCGCCAGCAGCTTCGGGTCCGAGAATGAGCAGTTCTTC.

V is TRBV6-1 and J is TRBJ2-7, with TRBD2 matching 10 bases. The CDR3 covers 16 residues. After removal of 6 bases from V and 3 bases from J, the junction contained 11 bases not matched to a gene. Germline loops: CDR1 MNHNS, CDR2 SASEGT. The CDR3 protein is CASSETERGGYYEQYF. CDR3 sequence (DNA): TGTGCCAGCAGCGAAACTGAGCGGGGGGGGTACTACGAGCAGTACTTC.

CDR3 sequence (DNA): TGTGCCAGCTCACCACTCAGGGGGGATCTCTATGGCTACACCTTC. Amino acids: CASSPLRGDLYGYTF. The chain links TRBV18 to TRBJ1-2; 7 bases align to TRBD1. The CDR3 length is 15 residues. Germline trimming cut 1 base from V and 4 bases from J; bases unmatched to any gene: 6. Germline lookup yields CDR1 KGHSH and CDR2 LQKENI. Variable domain in full (rest from reference TRBV18 and TRBJ1-2): NAGVMQNPRHLVRRRGQEARLRCSPMKGHSHVYWYRQLPEEGLKFMVYLQKENIIDESGMPKERFSAEFPKEGPSILRIQQVVRGDSAAYFCASSPLRGDLYGYTFGSGTRLTVV.

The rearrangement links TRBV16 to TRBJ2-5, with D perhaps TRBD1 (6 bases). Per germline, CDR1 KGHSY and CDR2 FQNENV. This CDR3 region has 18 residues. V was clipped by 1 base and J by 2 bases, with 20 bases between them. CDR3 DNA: TGTGCCAGCAGCCAATTTGGGGGCCCCGGGACGCCTCAAGAGACCCAGTACTTC. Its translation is CASSQFGGPGTPQETQYF.

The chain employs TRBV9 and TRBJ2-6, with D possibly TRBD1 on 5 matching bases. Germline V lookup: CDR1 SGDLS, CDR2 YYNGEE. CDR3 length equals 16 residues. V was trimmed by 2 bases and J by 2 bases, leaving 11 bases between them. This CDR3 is CASSVGPGTGANVLTF. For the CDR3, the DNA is TGTGCCAGCAGCGTGGGGCCAGGGACTGGGGCCAACGTCCTGACTTTC. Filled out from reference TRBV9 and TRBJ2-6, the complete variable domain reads DSGVTQTPKHLITATGQRVTLRCSPRSGDLSVYWYQQSLDQGLQFLIQYYNGEERAKGNILERFSAQQFPDLHSELNLSSLELGDSALYFCASSVGPGTGANVLTFGAGSRLTVL.